The 10 T cell receptor beta chains below come from one sample, sequenced in a study of cytomegalovirus exposure and HLA in healthy donors. Primers included in the PCR were 60 Vbeta and 13 Jbeta primers. Data came from immunoSEQ multiplex PCR; TCRdb stores just in-frame clones and leaves some out. Its clone listing holds over 30,000 clones. The sample taken for sequencing was PBMCs. The receptor source for this set is a middle-aged man in good health and CMV-seronegative.

The chain joins TRBV25-1 to TRBJ2-5, with 9 bases aligning to TRBD1. Trimming took 2 bases from V and 1 from J; bases not matched to a gene: 5. The CDR3 is 16 residues long. Looked up from germline, CDR1 is MGHDK and CDR2 is SYGVNS. This CDR3 is CASSEDRGRAQETQYF. CDR3 sequence (DNA): TGTGCCAGCAGTGAAGACAGGGGGAGGGCCCAAGAGACCCAGTACTTC.

The genes are TRBV7-3 and TRBJ1-1, with TRBD1 as a possible D gene (6 bases). This CDR3 has 13 residues. Germline V gives CDR1 SGHTA, CDR2 FQGTGA. Trimming took off 11 bases at V and 1 base at J, with 14 bases between the two ends. The CDR3 sequence: CASGQGPNTEAFF. The CDR3 nucleotides are TGTGCCTCCGGGCAGGGGCCGAACACTGAAGCTTTCTTT. Based on the CDR3 plus reference TRBV7-3 and TRBJ1-1, the full variable domain is GAGVSQTPSNKVTEKGKYVELRCDPISGHTALYWYRQSLGQGPEFLIYFQGTGAADDSGLPNDRFFAVRPEGSVSTLKIQRTERGDSAVYLCASGQGPNTEAFFGQGTRLTVV.

The rearrangement joins TRBV27 to TRBJ1-4, with 7 bases that match TRBD1. After removal of 6 bases from V and 0 bases from J, the junction contained 7 bases not matched to a gene. This CDR3 spans 16 amino acids. In germline, CDR1 is MNHEY, CDR2 SMNVEV (reference sequence). The CDR3 coding sequence is TGTGCCAGCAGAGACAGGGCCCTCGCAACTAATGAAAAACTGTTTTTT. It specifies CASRDRALATNEKLFF.

The chain uses TRBV6-1 and TRBJ1-5; TRBD1 might be the D (5 bases). The CDR3 length is 17 residues. Per the germline V gene, CDR1 is MNHNS and CDR2 is SASEGT. With 4 bases removed from V and 0 bases from J, the gap between germline ends came to 16 bases. The CDR3 bases are TGTGCCAGCAGTGTACTGGGTGGGGCCTATAGCAATCAGCCCCAGCATTTT. Protein product: CASSVLGGAYSNQPQHF.

This clone is identified as medium-sized from frequency. This chain uses TRBV10-3 with TRBJ2-3; tentatively, D is TRBD2 (5 bases). The germline V and J ends were trimmed by 5 bases and 3 bases, with 24 bases remaining between them. The germline V gene has CDR1 ENHRY and CDR2 SYGVKD. The CDR3 length is 18 residues. The CDR3 bases are TGTGCCATCAGTAAGCAGCGGAACAACTCCGTGGGTACAGATACGCAGTATTTT. Its translation: CAISKQRNNSVGTDTQYF.

The chain joins TRBV6-1 to TRBJ1-1; D is unresolved. Trimming shortened V by 6 bases and J by 0 bases, and 8 bases separated the two germline ends. Germline V gene sequence: CDR1 MNHNS, CDR2 SASEGT. CDR3 size: 13 residues. The CDR3 spells CASSLYMNTEAFF. The CDR3 DNA sequence: TGTGCCAGCAGCCTTTACATGAACACTGAAGCTTTCTTT.

The chain has TRBV27 and TRBJ2-2; 7 nucleotides align to TRBD1. Germline CDR1 is MNHEY and CDR2 is SMNVEV (reference sequence). The V segment lost 1 base and the J segment 6 bases; nucleotides outside the gene matches: 8. CDR3 size: 16 residues. The CDR3 nucleotides are TGTGCCAGCAGTTTATTGGGCAGGGGGTACGCCGGGGAGCTGTTTTTT. Translating gives CASSLLGRGYAGELFF.

The chain is built from TRBV9 and TRBJ2-3; 9 nucleotides agree with TRBD2. CDR1 is SGDLS and CDR2 is YYNGEE in the germline V gene. With V trimmed by 4 bases and J by 0 bases, 9 bases remained unmatched. The CDR3 covers 17 residues. The CDR3 bases are TGTGCCAGCAGCCCCGCGGGGGGGTGGGGTAGCACAGATACGCAGTATTTT. Translation gives CASSPAGGWGSTDTQYF.

The V call is TRBV11-3, the J call TRBJ2-1, with 8 positions matching TRBD2. Losses at the gene ends were 1 base for V and 5 bases for J; bases not matched to a gene: 7. There are 16 residues in the CDR3. Germline V gives CDR1 SGHNT, CDR2 YENEEA. DNA of the CDR3: TGTGCCAGCAGCTTAGTGGGACTAGGAGGGGACAATGAGCAGTTCTTC. Amino acids: CASSLVGLGGDNEQFF.

The chain uses TRBV5-1 and TRBJ2-3, with D unresolved. This CDR3 is 16 amino acids long. V shed 6 bases and J shed 0 bases, with 17 bases lying between them. CDR1 is SGHRS and CDR2 is YFSETQ in the germline V gene. For the CDR3, the DNA is TGCGCCAGCACTATCCTACCAGCGTCTAGCACAGATACGCAGTATTTT. It codes for CASTILPASSTDTQYF.